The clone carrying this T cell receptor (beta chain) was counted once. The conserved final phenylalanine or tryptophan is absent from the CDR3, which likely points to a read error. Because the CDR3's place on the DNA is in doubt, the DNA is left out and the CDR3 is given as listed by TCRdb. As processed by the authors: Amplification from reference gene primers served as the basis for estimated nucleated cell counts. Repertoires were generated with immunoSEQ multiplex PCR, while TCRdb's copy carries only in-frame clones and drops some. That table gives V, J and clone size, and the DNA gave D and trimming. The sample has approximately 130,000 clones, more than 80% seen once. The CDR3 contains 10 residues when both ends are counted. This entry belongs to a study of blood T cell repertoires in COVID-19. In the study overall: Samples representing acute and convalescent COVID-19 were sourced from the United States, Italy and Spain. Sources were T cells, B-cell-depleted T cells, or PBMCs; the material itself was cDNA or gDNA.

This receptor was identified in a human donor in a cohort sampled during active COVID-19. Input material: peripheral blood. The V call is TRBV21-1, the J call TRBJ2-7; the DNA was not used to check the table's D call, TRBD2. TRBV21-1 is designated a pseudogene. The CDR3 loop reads CASSKEDPSG.